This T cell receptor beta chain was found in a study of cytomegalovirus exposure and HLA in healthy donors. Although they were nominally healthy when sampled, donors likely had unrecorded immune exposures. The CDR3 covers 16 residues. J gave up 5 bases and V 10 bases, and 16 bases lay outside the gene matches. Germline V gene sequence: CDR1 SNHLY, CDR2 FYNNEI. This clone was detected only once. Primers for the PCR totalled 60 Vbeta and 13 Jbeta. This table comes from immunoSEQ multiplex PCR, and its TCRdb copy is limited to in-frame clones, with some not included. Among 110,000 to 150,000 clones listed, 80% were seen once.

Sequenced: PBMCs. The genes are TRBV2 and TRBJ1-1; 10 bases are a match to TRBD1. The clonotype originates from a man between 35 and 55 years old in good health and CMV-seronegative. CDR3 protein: CAIPGQGNLGSTEAFF. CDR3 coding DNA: TGTGCCATCCCGGGACAGGGGAATTTGGGGAGTACTGAAGCTTTCTTT.